The 15 T cell receptor beta chains below come from one sample, sequenced in a study of molecular identifiers for immune sequencing clone quantification. Each CDR3 protein gets one entry after TCRdb re-called the PCR reads with MiXCR. This table holds approximately 680,000 distinct CDR3 sequences, about 25% found once. Sequencing used naive CD8+ T cells from blood, with Jurkat cell RNA spiked in. The sample's subset: FACS-sorted CD8+CD4-CCR7+CD45RA+ naive T cells. All receptors come from a human donor in good health. Some libraries in this study had Jurkat cell RNA spiked in.

The CDR3 region is CASSGQGSQPQHF. Written as DNA, the CDR3 is TGTGCCAGTAGTGGACAGGGGAGTCAGCCCCAGCATTTT. The chain carries TRBV19 and TRBJ1-5; 9 positions agree with TRBD1. CDR1 is LNHDA and CDR2 is SQIVND in the germline V gene (reference sequence). The CDR3 spans 13 residues. V shed 5 bases, J shed 6 bases, and the junction held 2 bases outside the gene matches.

This clonotype was seen ten or more times. The V call is TRBV6-5, the J call TRBJ1-5; D not resolved. V shed 8 bases and J shed 2 bases, with 10 bases lying between them. The length of the CDR3 is 13 residues. Germline lookup yields CDR1 MNHEY and CDR2 SVGAGI. The CDR3 loop is CASQEWGNQPQHF. The CDR3 DNA is TGTGCCAGCCAAGAATGGGGCAATCAGCCCCAGCATTTT.

This clonotype was seen more than once but under ten times. The chain recombines TRBV7-9 with TRBJ2-7; D uncertain. Between the trimmed V and J ends, which lost 4 bases and 2 bases, there was a span of 9 bases. Germline V lookup: CDR1 SEHNR, CDR2 FQNEAQ (reference sequence). The CDR3 has 13 residues. The CDR3 DNA sequence: TGTGCCAGCAGCTCCCCGGTAGCCTACGAGCAGTACTTC. Amino acids: CASSSPVAYEQYF.

This clonotype was seen a few times. It may be a read error: a sequence one base away is much more abundant. This sequence joins TRBV14 and TRBJ2-3, with 7 bases that match TRBD1. The CDR3 consists of 14 residues. Germline-derived CDR1 and CDR2 are SGHDN and FVKESK. CDR3 sequence reads: CASSQHPGTATQYF. CDR3 nucleotides: TGTGCCAGCAGCCAGCACCCTGGGACAGCTACGCAGTATTTT.

Notes on this clonotype: A read error may account for a junction end that differs from germline. The rearrangement links TRBV7-9 to TRBJ2-6, with 7 positions matching TRBD1. The CDR3 runs 14 residues. Germline CDR1 SEHNR, CDR2 FQNEAQ (reference sequence). The chain's CDR3 is CASSLVEGANVLAF. DNA for the CDR3: TGTGCCAGCAGCTTAGTCGAGGGGGCCAACGTCCTGGCTTTC.

Many counts were recorded for this clonotype. Possible read error: a much larger clone is one base away. The chain employs TRBV27 and TRBJ2-7; D gene unclear. Germline CDR1 reads MNHEY; CDR2 reads SMNVEV (reference sequence). The CDR3 has 12 residues. Trimming stripped 6 bases from V and 0 bases from J, with 6 bases between. The CDR3 loop is CASRSSSYEQYF. For the CDR3, the DNA is TGTGCCAGCAGGTCGAGCTCCTACGAGCAGTACTTC.

This clonotype showed up just once. Here the CDR3 DNA reads TGTGCCAGCAGTGATTGGGATATGAACTCCTACGAGCAGTACTTC. Its translation: CASSDWDMNSYEQYF. The chain combines TRBV6-1 with TRBJ2-7; D is undetermined. V was pared by 3 bases and J by 0 bases, with 12 bases between. This CDR3 region has 15 residues. Germline V CDR1 and CDR2: MNHNS, SASEGT.

This clonotype was detected only once. This may arise from a read error, as a much more abundant clone is one base away. This sequence joins TRBV28 and TRBJ1-1; 7 bases align to TRBD1. Germline V gene data show CDR1 as MDHEN and CDR2 as SYDVKM. This CDR3 has 14 residues. Trimming cost V 3 bases and J 6 bases; bases outside gene matches: 7. This CDR3 is CASSLVRGRAEAFF. The CDR3 nucleotides read TGTGCCAGCAGTTTGGTTAGGGGGCGCGCTGAAGCTTTCTTT.

This clonotype has only one observation. Since no conserved phenylalanine or tryptophan closes the CDR3, a read error is the likely cause. V and J are TRBV27 and TRBJ2-1, with 7 bases fitting TRBD2. The CDR3 length is 12 residues. V dropped 8 bases and J dropped 6; count of bases not matched to a gene: 4. CDR1 MNHEY and CDR2 SMNVEV come from the germline V gene (reference sequence). In DNA form, the CDR3 reads TGTGCCAGCTCGGCGGGAGTCAATGAGCAGTTCCTC. It specifies CASSAGVNEQFL.

This clonotype occurred many times. This sequence joins TRBV6-6 and TRBJ2-3; 10 positions match TRBD2. With 5 bases clipped from V and 2 bases from J, the junction kept 7 bases outside the gene matches. CDR3 length equals 16 residues. Germline loops: CDR1 MNHNY, CDR2 SVGAGI (reference sequence). For the CDR3, the DNA is TGTGCCAGCAGTAACCCGGGACTAGCGATCACAGATACGCAGTATTTT. Translated, it gives CASSNPGLAITDTQYF.

The rearrangement uses TRBV12-3 or TRBV12-4 and TRBJ2-2; possible D gene TRBD2, 6 bases. V was cut by 7 bases and J by 2 bases, with 14 bases left in between. The CDR3 runs to 15 residues. CDR3 DNA: TGTGCCAGCATTCCGGGACTTTATAACACCGGGGAGCTGTTTTTT. Translated, it gives CASIPGLYNTGELFF.

This clonotype was recorded many times. The chain has TRBV4-1 and TRBJ2-3; no clear D. Germline V CDR1 and CDR2: MGHRA, YSYEKL. V lost 0 bases and J lost 0, with 7 bases in between. The CDR3 extends over 15 amino acids. CDR3 amino acids: CASSQDGDSTDTQYF. In nucleotides, the CDR3 is TGCGCCAGCAGCCAAGATGGCGATAGCACAGATACGCAGTATTTT.

This clonotype has at least ten counts. The chain combines TRBV30 with TRBJ1-2, with D unresolved. There are 12 residues in the CDR3. Trimming left V 2 bases short and J 5 bases short, with 9 bases between. Germline V gene lookup returns CDR1 GTSNPN and CDR2 SVGIG (reference sequence). The CDR3 is CAWSPVTYGYTF. The DNA for the CDR3 is TGTGCCTGGAGTCCAGTGACATATGGCTACACCTTC.

In this sample, this clonotype turned up a few times. The V call is TRBV6-5, the J call TRBJ2-5, with 13 positions matching TRBD2. V lost 3 bases and J lost 2; bases outside the gene matches: 3. The CDR3 has 16 amino acids. Per the germline V gene, CDR1 is MNHEY and CDR2 is SVGAGI. The CDR3 protein is CASSYGTSGKQETQYF. CDR3 coding DNA: TGTGCCAGCAGTTATGGGACTAGCGGGAAGCAAGAGACCCAGTACTTC.

The J gene is TRBJ2-1, the V gene TRBV27; 7 bases line up with TRBD2. Looked up from germline, CDR1 is MNHEY and CDR2 is SMNVEV (reference sequence). The CDR3 spans 15 residues. Unmatched junction bases numbered 6, after V lost 5 bases and J lost 2 bases. The CDR3 region is CASSPGLLPYNEQFF. The DNA of the CDR3 is TGTGCCAGCAGTCCGGGACTACTACCCTACAATGAGCAGTTCTTC.